The rows below give T cell receptor beta chains drawn from one sample of a study of T cell repertoires in cytomegalovirus infection. In TCRdb, the reads were re-called with MiXCR into one record per CDR3 protein. Here the sample spans 200,000 to 300,000 distinct CDR3 sequences, approximately 10% being singletons. Sequenced: PBMCs. Source of these receptors: a human donor in good health (CMV status not recorded). Some clones in this sample may be carry-over from other donors' samples. Both conserved end residues are part of each CDR3.

cdr3_length: 13; v_call: TRBV6-2/TRBV6-3; j_call: TRBJ2-7; cdr3_aa: CASGPSGTYEQYF
cdr3_length: 12; v_call: TRBV11-2; j_call: TRBJ1-2; cdr3_aa: CASLGAGRGYTF
cdr3_length: 13; v_call: TRBV7-3; j_call: TRBJ1-1; cdr3_aa: CASSLTKWGEAFF
cdr3_length: 16; v_call: TRBV7-2; j_call: TRBJ1-5; cdr3_aa: CASSLAGPGSNQPQHF
cdr3_length: 15; v_call: TRBV10-3; j_call: TRBJ1-1; cdr3_aa: CAISDRGAVNTEAFF
cdr3_length: 15; v_call: TRBV7-6; j_call: TRBJ2-7; cdr3_aa: CASSLNEGLGSEQYF
cdr3_length: 14; v_call: TRBV6-2/TRBV6-3; j_call: TRBJ2-7; cdr3_aa: CASSYSTALNEQYF
cdr3_length: 14; v_call: TRBV7-2; j_call: TRBJ1-6; cdr3_aa: CASSLPPGSSPLHF
cdr3_length: 12; v_call: TRBV3-1; j_call: TRBJ1-1; cdr3_aa: CASSRQDREAFF
cdr3_length: 13; v_call: TRBV11-2; j_call: TRBJ2-4; cdr3_aa: CASSLEGKNIQYF
cdr3_length: 14; v_call: TRBV7-2; j_call: TRBJ1-1; cdr3_aa: CASSLVGAVDEAFF
cdr3_length: 13; v_call: TRBV7-8; j_call: TRBJ1-2; cdr3_aa: CASSLDWTGIYTF
cdr3_length: 15; v_call: TRBV7-6; j_call: TRBJ1-5; cdr3_aa: CASTFGTGPDQPQHF
cdr3_length: 12; v_call: TRBV7-9; j_call: TRBJ2-4; cdr3_aa: CAGRGRENIQYF
cdr3_length: 14; v_call: TRBV7-4; j_call: TRBJ1-5; cdr3_aa: CASSSGGQVQPQHF
cdr3_length: 14; v_call: TRBV28; j_call: TRBJ2-5; cdr3_aa: CASSLPPPQETQYF
cdr3_length: 14; v_call: TRBV7-8; j_call: TRBJ2-3; cdr3_aa: CASSFRGVTDTQYF
cdr3_length: 15; v_call: TRBV7-9; j_call: TRBJ2-3; cdr3_aa: CASSLAQGSTDTQYF
cdr3_length: 15; v_call: TRBV7-9; j_call: TRBJ1-2; cdr3_aa: CASSNRDRGVSGYTF
cdr3_length: 17; v_call: TRBV15; j_call: TRBJ2-1; cdr3_aa: CATSRDLTDYSYNEQFF
cdr3_length: 14; v_call: TRBV11-3; j_call: TRBJ2-1; cdr3_aa: CASSSPPIYNEQFF
cdr3_length: 12; v_call: TRBV7-2; j_call: TRBJ1-2; cdr3_aa: CASSFRQYGYTF
cdr3_length: 14; v_call: TRBV28; j_call: TRBJ1-4; cdr3_aa: CASSLGGRIEKLFF
cdr3_length: 16; v_call: TRBV12-3/TRBV12-4; j_call: TRBJ1-4; cdr3_aa: CASSLGQKTTNEKLFF
cdr3_length: 12; v_call: TRBV29-1; j_call: TRBJ1-2; cdr3_aa: CSAEGQEYGYTF
cdr3_length: 14; v_call: TRBV7-2; j_call: TRBJ2-1; cdr3_aa: CASSVGTTYNEQFF
cdr3_length: 13; v_call: TRBV19; j_call: TRBJ1-2; cdr3_aa: CASSGQRERGYTF
cdr3_length: 14; v_call: TRBV14; j_call: TRBJ1-1; cdr3_aa: CASSQEGRSAEAFF
cdr3_length: 11; v_call: TRBV19; j_call: TRBJ1-2; cdr3_aa: CASASFGGYTF
cdr3_length: 15; v_call: TRBV2; j_call: TRBJ2-1; cdr3_aa: CASSEAGGTYNEQFF
cdr3_length: 15; v_call: TRBV20-1; j_call: TRBJ2-2; cdr3_aa: CSASLAGGRAGELFF
cdr3_length: 15; v_call: TRBV30; j_call: TRBJ1-5; cdr3_aa: CAWSEDSHSNQPQHF
cdr3_length: 16; v_call: TRBV7-6; j_call: TRBJ1-1; cdr3_aa: CASSFLGTGGNGEAFF
cdr3_length: 14; v_call: TRBV19; j_call: TRBJ1-6; cdr3_aa: CASSTRQENSPLHF
cdr3_length: 14; v_call: TRBV28; j_call: TRBJ1-5; cdr3_aa: CASSPQGGVQPQHF
cdr3_length: 14; v_call: TRBV29-1; j_call: TRBJ2-3; cdr3_aa: CSARTRTSTDTQYF
cdr3_length: 14; v_call: TRBV11-2; j_call: TRBJ2-7; cdr3_aa: CASSFSGGVYEQYF
cdr3_length: 15; v_call: TRBV19; j_call: TRBJ1-1; cdr3_aa: CASSSTLGKDTEAFF
cdr3_length: 14; v_call: TRBV6-1; j_call: TRBJ1-4; cdr3_aa: CASSARDGARKLFF
cdr3_length: 14; v_call: TRBV7-2; j_call: TRBJ1-1; cdr3_aa: CASSPGAANTEAFF
cdr3_length: 14; v_call: TRBV7-2; j_call: TRBJ2-3; cdr3_aa: CASSAGLFTDTQYF
cdr3_length: 13; v_call: TRBV19; j_call: TRBJ2-7; cdr3_aa: CASSRGPEYEQYF
cdr3_length: 12; v_call: TRBV19; j_call: TRBJ1-5; cdr3_aa: CASSPGAQPQHF
cdr3_length: 17; v_call: TRBV7-2; j_call: TRBJ2-2; cdr3_aa: CASTSRLAGLNTGELFF
cdr3_length: 17; v_call: TRBV7-2; j_call: TRBJ2-2; cdr3_aa: CASSARTSGRDTGELFF
cdr3_length: 13; v_call: TRBV5-4; j_call: TRBJ1-2; cdr3_aa: CASSLRDGSVYTF
cdr3_length: 17; v_call: TRBV7-2; j_call: TRBJ2-2; cdr3_aa: CASGVTATSGRAGELFF